A single count supports the clone carrying this T cell receptor beta chain. Its cognate antigen is unknown. This could be a read error, since a much larger clone is one nucleotide away. Likely a read error: the CDR3 ends without its conserved phenylalanine or tryptophan. Trimming cost V 5 bases and J 0 bases; bases outside gene matches: 1. CDR3 size: 14 residues. This sample stems from a study of response to subunit inactivated influenza vaccine. Study observations and caveats: It was the authors' suggestion that each seasonal influenza vaccination recruits few new T cells.

TCRdb ran MiXCR on the RT-PCR reads and lists one entry per CDR3 protein. The sample has over 750,000 distinct CDR3 sequences, over 20% seen once; the top ten hold roughly a tenth. This specimen consisted of PBMCs from blood, obtained about 5 days after vaccination. This TCR was sampled from a man aged 45-65 years who received an inactivated influenza vaccine. The chain couples TRBV12-3 or TRBV12-4 to TRBJ2-1, with 7 positions matching TRBD2. The CDR3 loop is CASSGGSSYNEQFI. In DNA, the CDR3 is TGTGCCAGCAGTGGCGGGAGCTCCTACAATGAGCAGTTCATC.